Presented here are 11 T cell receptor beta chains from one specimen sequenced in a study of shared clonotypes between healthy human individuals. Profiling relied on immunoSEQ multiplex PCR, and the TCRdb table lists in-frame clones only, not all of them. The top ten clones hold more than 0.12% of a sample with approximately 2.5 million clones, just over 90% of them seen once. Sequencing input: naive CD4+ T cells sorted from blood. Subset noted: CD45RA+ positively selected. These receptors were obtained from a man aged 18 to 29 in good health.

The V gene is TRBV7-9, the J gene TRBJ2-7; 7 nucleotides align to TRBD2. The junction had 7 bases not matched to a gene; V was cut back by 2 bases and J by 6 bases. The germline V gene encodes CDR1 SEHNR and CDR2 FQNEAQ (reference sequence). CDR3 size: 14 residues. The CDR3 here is CASSLRGGSAEQYF. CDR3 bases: TGTGCCAGCAGCTTACGGGGAGGGTCGGCCGAGCAGTACTTC.

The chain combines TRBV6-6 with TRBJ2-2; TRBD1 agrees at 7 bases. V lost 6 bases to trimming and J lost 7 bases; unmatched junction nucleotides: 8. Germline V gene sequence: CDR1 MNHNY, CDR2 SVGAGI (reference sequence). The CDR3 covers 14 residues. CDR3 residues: CASRRDPGGGELFF. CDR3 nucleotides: TGTGCCAGCAGGAGGGACCCAGGGGGCGGGGAGCTGTTTTTT.

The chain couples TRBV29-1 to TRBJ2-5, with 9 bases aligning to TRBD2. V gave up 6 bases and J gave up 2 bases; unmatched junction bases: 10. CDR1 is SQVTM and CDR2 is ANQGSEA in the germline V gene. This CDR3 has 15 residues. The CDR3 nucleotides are TGCAGCGTAGGACTAGCGCGGTCGCGTCAAGAGACCCAGTACTTC. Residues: CSVGLARSRQETQYF.

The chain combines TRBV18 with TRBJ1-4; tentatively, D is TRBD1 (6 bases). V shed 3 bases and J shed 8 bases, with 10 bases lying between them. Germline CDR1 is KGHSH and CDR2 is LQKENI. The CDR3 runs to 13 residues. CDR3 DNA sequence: TGTGCCAGCTCACCGTACAGGGAGGAAAAACTGTTTTTT. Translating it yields CASSPYREEKLFF.

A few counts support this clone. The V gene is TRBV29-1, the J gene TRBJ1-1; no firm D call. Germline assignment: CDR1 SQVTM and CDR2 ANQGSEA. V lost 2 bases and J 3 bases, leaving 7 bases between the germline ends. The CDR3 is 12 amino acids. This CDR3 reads CSVEHGDTEAFF. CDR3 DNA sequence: TGCAGCGTTGAACACGGGGACACTGAAGCTTTCTTT.

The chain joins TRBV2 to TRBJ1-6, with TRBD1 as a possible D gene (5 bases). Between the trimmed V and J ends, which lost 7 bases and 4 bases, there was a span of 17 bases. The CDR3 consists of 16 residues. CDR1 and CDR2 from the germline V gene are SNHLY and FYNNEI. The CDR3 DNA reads TGTGCCAGCATACGACAGCATTCCCCTTATAATTCACCCCTCCACTTT. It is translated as CASIRQHSPYNSPLHF.

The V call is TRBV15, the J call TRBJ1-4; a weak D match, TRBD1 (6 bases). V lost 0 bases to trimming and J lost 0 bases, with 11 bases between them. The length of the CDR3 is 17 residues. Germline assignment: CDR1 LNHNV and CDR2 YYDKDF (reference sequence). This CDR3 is CATSRDKQGATNEKLFF. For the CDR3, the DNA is TGTGCCACCAGCAGAGACAAACAGGGAGCAACTAATGAAAAACTGTTTTTT. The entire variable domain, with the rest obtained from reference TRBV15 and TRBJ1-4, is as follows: DAMVIQNPRYQVTQFGKPVTLSCSQTLNHNVMYWYQQKSSQAPKLLFHYYDKDFNNEADTPDNFQSRRPNTSFCFLDIRSPGLGDTAMYLCATSRDKQGATNEKLFFGSGTQLSVL.

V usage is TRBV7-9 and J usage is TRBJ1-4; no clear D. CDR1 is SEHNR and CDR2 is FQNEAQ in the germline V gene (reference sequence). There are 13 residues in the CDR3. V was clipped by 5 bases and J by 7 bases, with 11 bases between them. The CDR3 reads CASSPLGFEKLFF. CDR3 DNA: TGTGCCAGCAGCCCTCTTGGGTTTGAAAAACTGTTTTTT.

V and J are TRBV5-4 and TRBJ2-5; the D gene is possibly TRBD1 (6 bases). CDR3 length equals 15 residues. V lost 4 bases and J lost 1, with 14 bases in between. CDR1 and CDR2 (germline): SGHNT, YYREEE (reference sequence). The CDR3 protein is CASSGQKGVQETQYF. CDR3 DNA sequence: TGTGCCAGCAGCGGACAGAAGGGGGTCCAAGAGACCCAGTACTTC.

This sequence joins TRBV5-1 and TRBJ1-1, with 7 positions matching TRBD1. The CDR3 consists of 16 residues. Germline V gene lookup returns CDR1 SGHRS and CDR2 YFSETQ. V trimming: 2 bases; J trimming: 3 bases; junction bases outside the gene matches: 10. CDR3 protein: CASSLLRGGADTEAFF. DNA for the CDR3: TGCGCCAGCAGCTTACTAAGAGGGGGCGCGGACACTGAAGCTTTCTTT.

The CDR3 loop reads CASSVRTGDMNTEAFF. As DNA, the CDR3 is TGCGCCAGCAGCGTGCGGACAGGGGACATGAACACTGAAGCTTTCTTT. The chain employs TRBV5-1 and TRBJ1-1, with 9 bases aligning to TRBD1. The CDR3 extends over 16 amino acids. The junction had 7 bases not matched to a gene; V was cut back by 4 bases and J by 0 bases. Germline values: CDR1 SGHRS, CDR2 YFSETQ. The complete variable domain, with remaining parts taken from reference TRBV5-1 and TRBJ1-1, reads KAGVTQTPRYLIKTRGQQVTLSCSPISGHRSVSWYQQTPGQGLQFLFEYFSETQRNKGNFPGRFSGRQFSNSRSEMNVSTLELGDSALYLCASSVRTGDMNTEAFFGQGTRLTVV.